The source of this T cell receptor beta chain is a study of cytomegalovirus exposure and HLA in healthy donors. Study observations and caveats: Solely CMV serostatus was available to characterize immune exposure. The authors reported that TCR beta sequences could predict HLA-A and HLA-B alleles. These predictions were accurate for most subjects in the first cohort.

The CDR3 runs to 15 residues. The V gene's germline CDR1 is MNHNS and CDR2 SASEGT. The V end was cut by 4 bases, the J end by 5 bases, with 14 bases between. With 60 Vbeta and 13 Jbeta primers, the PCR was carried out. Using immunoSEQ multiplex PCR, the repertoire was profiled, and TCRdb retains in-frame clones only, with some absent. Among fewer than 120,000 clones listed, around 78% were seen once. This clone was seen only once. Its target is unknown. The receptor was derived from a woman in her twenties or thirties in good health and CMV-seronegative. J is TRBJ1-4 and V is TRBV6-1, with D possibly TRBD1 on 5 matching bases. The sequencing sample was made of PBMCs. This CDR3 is CASSVVMGGNEKLFF. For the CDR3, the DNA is TGTGCCAGCAGTGTAGTCATGGGGGGGAATGAAAAACTGTTTTTT.